This entry features one T cell receptor beta chain sequence. This record comes from a study of human T cells and chemical hapten exposure. Sample time point: healthy volunteer bleed at 2 weeks. RNA extraction used unfractionated whole blood as the source of total RNA. V lost 7 bases to trimming and J lost 0 bases; unmatched junction nucleotides: 3. Germline CDR1 is MNHEY and CDR2 is SMNVEV (reference sequence). The CDR3 sequence is 14 residues long. TCRdb reanalysed the RACE reads using MiXCR and keeps one entry per CDR3 protein. In the table there are 130,000 or so distinct CDR3 sequences, 9% to 10% of which are singletons.

Material for sequencing was whole blood. The TCR originated in a male donor in good health. Some clones in this sample may be carry-over from other donors' samples. This chain uses TRBV27 with TRBJ1-1; 9 nucleotides align to TRBD1. CDR3 sequence (DNA): TGTGCCAGCATAGGACAGGGGATGAACACTGAAGCTTTCTTT. This codes for CASIGQGMNTEAFF.